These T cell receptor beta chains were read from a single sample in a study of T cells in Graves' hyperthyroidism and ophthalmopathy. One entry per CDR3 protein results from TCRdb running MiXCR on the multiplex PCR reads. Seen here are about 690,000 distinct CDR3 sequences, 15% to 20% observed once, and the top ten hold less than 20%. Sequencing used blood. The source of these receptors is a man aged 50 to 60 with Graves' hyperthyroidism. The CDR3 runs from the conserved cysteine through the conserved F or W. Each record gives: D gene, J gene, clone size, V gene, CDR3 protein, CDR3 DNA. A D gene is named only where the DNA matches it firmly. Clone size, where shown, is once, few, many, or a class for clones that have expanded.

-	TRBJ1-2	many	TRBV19	CASSYPGAGPYGYTF	TGTGCCAGTAGTTACCCAGGGGCCGGACCTTATGGCTACACCTTC
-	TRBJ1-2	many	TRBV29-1	CSVERIYQGYTF	TGCAGCGTTGAAAGGATCTACCAAGGCTACACCTTC
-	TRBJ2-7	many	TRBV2	CASVITVVAYEQYF	TGTGCCAGCGTAATAACAGTTGTGGCCTACGAGCAGTACTTC
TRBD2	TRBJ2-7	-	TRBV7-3	CASSSSGSLAHEQYF	TGTGCCAGCAGCTCTAGCGGGAGTTTGGCCCACGAGCAGTACTTC
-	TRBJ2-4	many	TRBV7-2	CASSLERGSIAKNIQYF	TGTGCCAGCAGCTTAGAACGGGGGAGTATAGCCAAAAACATTCAGTACTTC
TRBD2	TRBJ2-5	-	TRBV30	CAWSVLAEETQYF	TGTGCCTGGAGTGTACTAGCGGAAGAGACCCAGTACTTC
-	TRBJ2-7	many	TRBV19	CAKSDEQYF	TGTGCCAAATCGGATGAGCAGTACTTC
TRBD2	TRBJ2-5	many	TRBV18	CASSPPGTSVQETQYF	TGTGCCAGCTCACCCCCCGGGACTAGCGTCCAAGAGACCCAGTACTTC
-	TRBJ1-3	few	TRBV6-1	CASSPDGDSGNTIYF	TGTGCCAGCAGTCCGGACGGTGACTCTGGAAACACCATATATTTT
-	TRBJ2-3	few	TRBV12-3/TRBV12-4	CASSWNPDTQYF	TGTGCCAGCAGTTGGAATCCGGATACGCAGTATTTT
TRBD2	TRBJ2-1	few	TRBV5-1	CASSLWGLISYNEQFF	TGCGCCAGCAGCTTGTGGGGACTAATCTCCTACAATGAGCAGTTCTTC
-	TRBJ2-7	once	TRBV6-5	CASSYSSGVPYEQYF	TGTGCCAGCAGTTACAGTAGCGGAGTGCCCTACGAGCAGTACTTC
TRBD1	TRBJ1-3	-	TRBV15	CATSGRQGLSGNTIYF	TGTGCCACCAGCGGGCGACAGGGACTCTCTGGAAACACCATATATTTT
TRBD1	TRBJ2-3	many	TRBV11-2	CASSSDRGPDTQYF	TGTGCCAGCAGCTCGGACAGGGGGCCAGATACGCAGTATTTT
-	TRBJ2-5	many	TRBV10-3	CAISESTQGTQYF	TGTGCCATCAGTGAGTCGACTCAGGGGACCCAGTACTTC
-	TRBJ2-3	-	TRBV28	CASSTPGTMPQDTQYF	TGTGCCAGCAGTACGCCCGGGACCATGCCACAAGATACGCAGTATTTT
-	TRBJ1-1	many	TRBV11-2	CASSLVTPGGGTEAFF	TGTGCCAGCAGCTTAGTTACCCCCGGGGGAGGGACTGAAGCTTTCTTT
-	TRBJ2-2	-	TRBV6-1	CASNLGLPGELFF	TGTGCCAGCAACCTGGGCCTTCCCGGGGAGCTGTTTTTT
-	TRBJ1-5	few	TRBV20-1	CSARDGGQGGNQPQHF	TGCAGTGCTAGAGATGGGGGGCAGGGTGGAAATCAGCCCCAGCATTTT
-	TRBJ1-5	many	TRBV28	CASRKQGKGNQPQHF	TGTGCCAGCAGAAAACAGGGTAAGGGCAATCAGCCCCAGCATTTT
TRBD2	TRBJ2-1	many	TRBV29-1	CSVLTSGSRDEQFF	TGCAGCGTTCTTACTAGCGGGAGTAGGGATGAGCAGTTCTTC
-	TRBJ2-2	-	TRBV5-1	CASRGTTLWNTGELFF	TGCGCCAGCAGGGGGACAACACTATGGAACACCGGGGAGCTGTTTTTT
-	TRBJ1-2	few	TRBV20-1	CSARPGGRDYGYTF	TGCAGTGCTAGACCCGGGGGCCGGGACTATGGCTACACCTTC
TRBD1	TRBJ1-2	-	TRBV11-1	CASSLGGRGHLDYGYTF	TGTGCCAGCAGCTTAGGTGGCAGGGGGCATTTGGACTATGGCTACACCTTC
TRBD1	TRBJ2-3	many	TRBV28	CASSLLGQGKSDTQYF	TGTGCCAGCAGTTTATTGGGACAGGGGAAGTCAGATACGCAGTATTTT
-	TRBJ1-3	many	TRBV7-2	CASSSVGVAGNTIYF	TGTGCCAGCAGCTCGGTGGGGGTAGCTGGAAACACCATATATTTT
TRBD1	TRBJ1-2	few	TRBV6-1	CASRPDRIGGYTF	TGTGCCAGCAGACCGGACAGGATAGGAGGCTACACCTTC
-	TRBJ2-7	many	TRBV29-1	CSVEDGQGGSYEQYF	TGCAGCGTTGAAGATGGGCAGGGGGGATCCTACGAGCAGTACTTC
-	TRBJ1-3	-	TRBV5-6	CASSDRLLGNTIYF	TGTGCCAGCAGCGACAGGCTACTAGGAAACACCATATATTTT
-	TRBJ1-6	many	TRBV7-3	CASSLSGGRNSPLHF	TGTGCCAGCAGCTTAAGCGGGGGGAGAAATTCACCCCTCCACTTT
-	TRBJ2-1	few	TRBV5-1	CASSKEAGYNEQFF	TGCGCCAGCAGTAAAGAGGCCGGGTACAATGAGCAGTTCTTC
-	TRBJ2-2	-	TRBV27	CASSFRRPTGELFF	TGTGCCAGCAGTTTTCGGCGGCCAACCGGGGAGCTGTTTTTT
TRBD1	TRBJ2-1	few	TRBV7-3	CASSSLDRVQFF	TGTGCCAGCAGCTCCCTGGACAGGGTGCAGTTCTTC
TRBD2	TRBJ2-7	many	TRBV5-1	CASSSGLPSSYEQYF	TGCGCCAGCAGCTCGGGACTACCGAGCTCCTACGAGCAGTACTTC
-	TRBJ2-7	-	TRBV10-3	CAIKPSPNLEQYF	TGTGCCATCAAACCCTCCCCGAACTTAGAGCAGTACTTC
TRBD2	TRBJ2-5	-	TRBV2	CASSEGLAGGKSQETQYF	TGTGCCAGCAGTGAGGGACTAGCGGGAGGGAAATCCCAAGAGACCCAGTACTTC
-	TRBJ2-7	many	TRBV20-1	CSAPRDPRGEQYF	TGCAGTGCACCCAGAGACCCCCGGGGAGAGCAGTACTTC
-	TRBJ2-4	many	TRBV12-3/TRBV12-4	CASSSGAENIQYF	TGTGCCAGCAGTTCCGGGGCGGAAAACATTCAGTACTTC
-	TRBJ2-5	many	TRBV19	CATSPDQETQYF	TGTGCCACCTCCCCCGACCAAGAGACCCAGTACTTC
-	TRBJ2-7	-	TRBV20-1	CSARDSGGNSYEQYF	TGCAGTGCTAGAGATAGCGGCGGCAACTCCTACGAGCAGTACTTC
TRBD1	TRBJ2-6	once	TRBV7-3	CASSLNGQGAAGANVLTF	TGTGCCAGCAGCTTAAACGGACAGGGGGCGGCTGGGGCCAACGTCCTGACTTTC
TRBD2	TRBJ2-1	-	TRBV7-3	CASSLASGLWNEQFF	TGTGCCAGCAGCTTGGCTAGCGGCCTTTGGAATGAGCAGTTCTTC
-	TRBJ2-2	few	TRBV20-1	CSADIRGFDDTGELFF	TGCAGTGCCGACATTAGGGGTTTTGATGACACCGGGGAGCTGTTTTTT
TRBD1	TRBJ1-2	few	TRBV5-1	CASSPGQEGYGYTF	TGCGCCAGCAGCCCCGGACAGGAGGGCTATGGCTACACCTTC
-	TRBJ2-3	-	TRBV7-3	CASSLTQGFGTQYF	TGTGCCAGCAGCCTCACACAGGGTTTCGGTACGCAGTATTTT
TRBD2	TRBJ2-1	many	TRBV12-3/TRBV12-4	CASSGTSGRGEQFF	TGTGCCAGCAGCGGGACTAGCGGCCGCGGTGAGCAGTTCTTC
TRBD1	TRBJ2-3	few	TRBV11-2	CASSLRGLITDTQYF	TGTGCCAGCAGCCTAAGGGGGCTCATCACAGATACGCAGTATTTT
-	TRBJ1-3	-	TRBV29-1	CSVGEYSGNTIYF	TGCAGCGTTGGCGAGTACTCTGGAAACACCATATATTTT
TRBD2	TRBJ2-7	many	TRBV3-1	CASSQAASGPYEQYF	TGTGCCAGCAGCCAAGCCGCTAGCGGTCCCTACGAGCAGTACTTC
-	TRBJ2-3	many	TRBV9	CASSVEADTQYF	TGTGCCAGCAGCGTGGAGGCAGATACGCAGTATTTT
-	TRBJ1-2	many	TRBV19	CASSGLFGSNYGYTF	TGTGCCAGTAGCGGCCTTTTTGGCTCTAACTATGGCTACACCTTC